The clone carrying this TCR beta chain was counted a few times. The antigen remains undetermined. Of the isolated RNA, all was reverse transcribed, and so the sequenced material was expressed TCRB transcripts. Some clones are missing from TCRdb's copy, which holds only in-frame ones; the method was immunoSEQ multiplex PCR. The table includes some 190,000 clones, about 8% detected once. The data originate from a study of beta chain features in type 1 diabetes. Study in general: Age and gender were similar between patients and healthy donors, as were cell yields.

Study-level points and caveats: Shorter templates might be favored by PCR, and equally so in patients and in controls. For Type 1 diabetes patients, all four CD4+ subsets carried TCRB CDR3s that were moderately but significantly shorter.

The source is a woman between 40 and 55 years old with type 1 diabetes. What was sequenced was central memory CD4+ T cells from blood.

CDR3 region: CASSFGQLYGYTF. The CDR3 coding sequence is TGTGCCAGCAGCTTTGGACAGCTCTATGGCTACACCTTC. V gene TRBV7-2 combines with J gene TRBJ1-2, with D tentatively TRBD1 (6 bases). CDR3 length equals 13 residues. Trimming shortened V by 3 bases and J by 4 bases, and 9 bases separated the two germline ends. Germline V lookup: CDR1 SGHTA, CDR2 FQGNSA.